This record concerns one T cell receptor (beta chain) sequence. Its antigen is currently unknown. Time point given: newly diagnosed GD, antithyroid drugs for less than 3 months. The authors made the TCR library using RNA they extracted from PBMCs. These data are taken from a study of regulatory T cells in long-lasting Graves disease. The study, taken as a whole, reports: Relative to newly diagnosed Graves' patients, persistent ones had lower TCR diversity.

The junction had 6 bases not matched to a gene; V was cut back by 3 bases and J by 5 bases. Germline V CDR1 and CDR2: SGDLS, YYNGEE. CDR3 length: 15 residues. To make TCR beta libraries, researchers used iRepertoire HTBI primers and Arm-PCR of CDR3 regions. Each CDR3 protein is one row after TCRdb ran MiXCR on the multiplex PCR reads. The sample includes approximately 400,000 distinct CDR3 sequences, approximately 15% of them seen just once. These data also formed part of another study, on T cells in Graves' hyperthyroidism and ophthalmopathy. From that paper: With the HTBI primer set, the TCR CDR3 went through a first round of RT-PCR. A model built on 13 V-J features separated ophthalmopathy from stable hyperthyroidism.

The clonotype was recovered from a young woman with Graves disease. The V gene is TRBV9, the J gene TRBJ2-2; TRBD1 agrees at 8 bases. Material: peripheral blood mononuclear cells (PBMCs), obtained at new diagnosis, from a patient treated with antithyroid drugs. Written as DNA, the CDR3 is TGTGCCAGCAGCGACGGGGACAGGACAACCGGGGAGCTGTTTTTT. Amino acid sequence: CASSDGDRTTGELFF.